Each of the 3 T cell receptor beta chains below was sequenced from the same sample in a study of CD8 T cells in ankylosing spondylitis. Overall study results and limits: A TCR beta motif made of fewer than 10 highly homologous variants seemed typical of ankylosing spondylitis blood.

A single record per CDR3 protein comes from TCRdb applying MiXCR to the 5' RACE reads. The repertoire has roughly 350,000 distinct CDR3 sequences, roughly 8% of them found once; the top ten carry 14% to 15%. Antigens for these TCRs are unknown. The specimen was blood, either unsorted or a sorted T cell fraction (not recorded which). Source of these receptors: a male donor with ankylosing spondylitis.

This clonotype was recorded many times. This chain links TRBV12-3 or TRBV12-4 with TRBJ2-7; no clear D. V was trimmed by 3 bases and J by 3 bases, leaving 6 bases between them. The CDR3 covers 12 residues. CDR3 residues: CASSFSYYEQYF. The CDR3 nucleotides read TGTGCCAGCAGTTTTTCCTACTACGAGCAGTACTTC.

This clonotype showed up just a few times. V gene TRBV27 combines with J gene TRBJ2-1; maybe TRBD1 (5 bases). CDR3 length: 12 residues. The germline V and J ends were trimmed by 3 bases and 12 bases, with 12 bases remaining between them. Per the germline V gene, CDR1 is MNHEY and CDR2 is SMNVEV (reference sequence). In DNA form, the CDR3 reads TGTGCCAGCAGTTTGTCAGGGTCAGGGCAGTTCTTC. Its protein product is CASSLSGSGQFF.

This clonotype was counted a few times. The chain has TRBV9 and TRBJ2-1; D is uncertain. Germline V gene data show CDR1 as SGDLS and CDR2 as YYNGEE. Trimming removed 0 bases at V and 7 bases at J, with 17 bases between. The CDR3 spans 16 residues. CDR3 sequence (DNA): TGTGCCAGCAGCGTAGACATTAGCCTAGTTGTTAATGAGCAGTTCTTC. Translating it yields CASSVDISLVVNEQFF.